This T cell receptor (beta chain) emerged from a study of blood T cell repertoires in COVID-19. Background on the study: Both acute and convalescent COVID-19 samples were obtained from the United States, Italy and Spain. The analysed material was cDNA or gDNA that came from T cells, B-cell-depleted T cells, or PBMCs.

Per the original data handling: Amplification of reference gene primers provided the estimated nucleated cell counts. Repertoires were generated with immunoSEQ multiplex PCR, while TCRdb's copy carries only in-frame clones and drops some. D and trimming were read from the DNA, whereas the V and J calls and clone size are those reported in that table. The sample has tens of thousands of clones, around 86% seen once. This CDR3 is 17 amino acids long. Germline CDR1 LNHNV, CDR2 YYDKDF (reference sequence). Trimming cost V 0 bases and J 3 bases; bases outside gene matches: 4. This TCR was sampled from a man older than 75 with acute or convalescent COVID-19. The sequenced material came from peripheral blood. The chain is built from TRBV15 and TRBJ1-5, with 11 bases fitting TRBD1. The CDR3 spells CATSRDKGQGVNQPQHF. In DNA form, the CDR3 reads TGTGCCACCAGCAGAGATAAGGGACAGGGGGTCAATCAGCCCCAGCATTTT.